Here is one T cell receptor (beta chain) with its context. The antigen remains undetermined. Germline V CDR1 and CDR2: SGHVS, FNYEAQ. V was trimmed by 1 base and J by 0 bases, leaving 10 bases between them. There are 16 residues in the CDR3. This record comes from a study of shared clonotypes between healthy human individuals. The study's findings and limits: A few donors shared roughly 5% of their naive CD4 clonotypes.

Only in-frame clones appear in the TCRdb table, and some are missing; sequencing was by immunoSEQ multiplex PCR. The sample lists some 500,000 clones; about 96% were seen once. The clonotype comes from a woman in her 30s in good health. The chain carries TRBV7-6 and TRBJ1-3, with D possibly matching TRBD1 (6 bases). Sequencing was carried out using naive CD4+ T cells sorted from blood. Documented subset: CD45RA+ positively selected. CDR3 amino acids: CASSLGGGHSGNTIYF. CDR3 nucleotide sequence: TGTGCCAGCAGCTTAGGCGGGGGGCACTCTGGAAACACCATATATTTT.